This T cell receptor beta chain was obtained from a study of T cell responses to AZD1222 COVID-19 vaccine. Sequencing was performed with immunoSEQ multiplex PCR; in TCRdb, only in-frame clones are kept and a portion is missing. The data show approximately 70,000 clones, 80% seen once. The germline CDR1 and CDR2 sequences are GTSNPN and SVGIG (reference sequence). The CDR3 consists of 13 residues. V was pared by 0 bases and J by 5 bases, with 10 bases between. This chain connects TRBV30 to TRBJ2-5; D is uncertain. The sample was peripheral blood, taken 28 days after the second AZD1222 dose. The TCR sequence derives from an adult who received the AZD1222 COVID-19 vaccine. In nucleotides, the CDR3 is TGTGCCTGGAGTGTTGACCTTGTTGAGACCCAGTACTTC. It translates to CAWSVDLVETQYF.